This is a list of T cell receptor beta chains from one sample in a study of naive and memory T cell subsets. Each CDR3 protein gets one entry after TCRdb re-called the UMI-ligation and nested PCR reads with MiXCR. The sample includes 98,000 or so distinct CDR3 sequences, 11% of them seen just once. What was sequenced was naive CD4+ T cells from blood. The receptor set was obtained from a human donor in good health. The CDR3 runs from the conserved cysteine through the conserved F or W. D genes are given only for firm matches. A clone size is listed for some rows: how often the clone was seen (once, few, many), or a class if it is expanded.

J | size | V | D | CDR3 | DNA
TRBJ1-1 | - | TRBV28 | - | CASRPSLAGKNTEAFF | TGTGCCAGCAGACCGTCCCTGGCAGGGAAGAACACTGAAGCTTTCTTT
TRBJ2-7 | few | TRBV28 | - | CASAGTPAYEQYF | TGTGCCAGCGCCGGGACACCGGCCTACGAGCAGTACTTC
TRBJ2-3 | - | TRBV7-2 | - | CASSTRSAGSDTQYF | TGTGCCAGCAGCACCAGATCGGCGGGGTCAGATACGCAGTATTTT
TRBJ2-1 | - | TRBV6-2/TRBV6-3 | TRBD2 | CASRSSGRNYNEQFF | TGTGCCAGCAGGTCTAGCGGGAGGAACTACAATGAGCAGTTCTTC
TRBJ2-2 | - | TRBV18 | - | CASSPPSSFTGELFF | TGTGCCAGCTCACCGCCTTCTTCTTTCACCGGGGAGCTGTTTTTT
TRBJ1-5 | - | TRBV5-5 | - | CASSLELSNQPQHF | TGTGCCAGCAGCTTGGAACTGAGCAATCAGCCCCAGCATTTT
TRBJ1-1 | few | TRBV6-2/TRBV6-3 | - | CASSYNRNTEAFF | TGTGCCAGCAGTTACAACAGGAACACTGAAGCTTTCTTT
TRBJ1-5 | few | TRBV29-1 | - | CSVEEGNQPQHF | TGCAGCGTTGAGGAGGGGAATCAGCCCCAGCATTTT
TRBJ2-7 | - | TRBV20-1 | - | CSARGTTTYEQYF | TGCAGTGCTAGAGGGACTACCACCTACGAGCAGTACTTC
TRBJ2-3 | few | TRBV28 | TRBD2 | CASSLHPWDSGARDTQYF | TGTGCCAGCAGTTTACACCCCTGGGATAGCGGGGCAAGAGATACGCAGTATTTT
TRBJ2-7 | - | TRBV24-1 | - | CATSDFGDEQYF | TGTGCCACCAGTGATTTCGGGGACGAGCAGTACTTC